This T cell receptor beta chain was captured by sequencing in a study of T cells in localized non-small cell lung cancer. Study-wide results and limits: Measurement of T cell clonality placed uninvolved adjacent lung highest, above the level in tumor.

Trimming at V came to 0 bases and at J to 7 bases, leaving 3 bases not matched to a gene. The CDR3 covers 14 residues. In germline, CDR1 is SEHNR, CDR2 FQNEAQ (reference sequence). Assay: immunoSEQ multiplex PCR; the TCRdb copy retains only in-frame clones and omits some. The sample comprises tens of thousands of clones, 84% of which are singletons, and roughly 3% rests with the top ten. Comments on this clone: Its antigen is not known.

Here the sequenced sample was peripheral blood, taken before any cancer treatment. The chain has TRBV7-9 and TRBJ2-7, with TRBD1 matching over 10 bases. The sequence was obtained from a man aged 35-75 years with stage I lung adenocarcinoma. For the CDR3, the DNA is TGTGCCAGCAGCTTAGCCGGGACAGGGGAAGAGCAGTACTTC. Its translation: CASSLAGTGEEQYF.